The 26 T cell receptor beta chains reported below all come from one sample, sequenced in a study of graft-versus-host responses after intestinal transplantation. Assay: immunoSEQ multiplex PCR; the TCRdb copy retains only in-frame clones and omits some. The data show some 96,000 clones, approximately 92% seen once. This material consisted of PBMCs, taken approximately 420 days after intestinal transplant. These receptors were taken from a human patient who received an intestinal transplant, so some T cells may come from the graft donor.

The V gene is TRBV2, the J gene TRBJ1-6; D is perhaps TRBD1 (6 bases). V was shortened by 7 bases and J by 7 bases, with 11 bases between the two germline ends. The CDR3 length is 13 residues. CDR1 is SNHLY, CDR2 FYNNEI, per germline. CDR3 protein: CASNRQANSPLHF. CDR3 in DNA: TGTGCCAGCAATCGACAGGCGAATTCACCCCTCCACTTT.

This clone came up once. The chain combines TRBV15 with TRBJ2-7; TRBD2 matches at 11 bases. V dropped 5 bases and J dropped 2; count of bases not matched to a gene: 11. Germline loops: CDR1 LNHNV, CDR2 YYDKDF (reference sequence). CDR3 length: 17 amino acids. The CDR3 region is CATSARSLAGGPYEQYF. CDR3 bases: TGTGCCACCAGCGCCCGGTCCCTAGCGGGGGGACCCTACGAGCAGTACTTC.

V is TRBV19 and J is TRBJ1-6; D uncertain. Trimming shortened V by 6 bases and J by 7 bases, and 16 bases separated the two germline ends. Germline V gene sequence: CDR1 LNHDA, CDR2 SQIVND (reference sequence). The CDR3 is 15 residues long. CDR3: CASSPRWQQNSPLHF. For the CDR3, the DNA is TGTGCCAGTAGCCCGCGTTGGCAACAGAATTCACCCCTCCACTTT.

This clone appeared once. The V and J genes are TRBV6-1 and TRBJ2-7; D unresolved. The CDR3 length is 13 residues. Germline lookup yields CDR1 MNHNS and CDR2 SASEGT. V lost 6 bases, J lost 0 bases, and 9 bases lay in between. The CDR3 spells CASRQISSYEQYF. The CDR3 DNA reads TGTGCCAGCAGACAAATTAGCTCCTACGAGCAGTACTTC.

This clone was detected once. The chain couples TRBV11-2 to TRBJ2-5; unclear D gene. The DNA end lines up better with TRBJ2-7; the J call may be wrong. The germline CDR1 and CDR2 sequences are SGHAT and FQNNGV. The CDR3 sequence is 13 residues long. CDR3 region: CASSPGGVYEQYF. The CDR3 DNA is TGTGCCAGCAGCCCGGGCGGAGTCTACGAGCAGTACTTC.

The J gene is TRBJ1-5, the V gene TRBV10-3; no clear D. Germline V gene data show CDR1 as ENHRY and CDR2 as SYGVKD. V was pared by 2 bases and J by 6 bases, with 8 bases between. This CDR3 has 13 residues. In DNA, the CDR3 is TGTGCCATCAGTGAGGGGTCCGGTCAGCCCCAGCATTTT. It yields the protein CAISEGSGQPQHF.

In its sample, this clone was seen a few times. The genes are TRBV2 and TRBJ1-1; unclear D gene. Germline CDR1 reads SNHLY; CDR2 reads FYNNEI. Trimming shortened V by 5 bases and J by 0 bases, and 4 bases separated the two germline ends. CDR3 length: 12 amino acids. CDR3 DNA: TGTGCCAGCAGTCTTATGAACACTGAAGCTTTCTTT. It is translated as CASSLMNTEAFF.

The chain links TRBV6-5 to TRBJ1-5, with a weak D call TRBD1 (5 bases). This CDR3 comprises 16 residues. Trimming stripped 0 bases from V and 3 bases from J, with 12 bases between. Germline-derived CDR1 and CDR2 are MNHEY and SVGAGI. DNA for the CDR3: TGTGCCAGCAGTTACTCGAAGACAGCGGACAATCAGCCCCAGCATTTT. It yields the protein CASSYSKTADNQPQHF.

The chain couples TRBV19 to TRBJ1-2; 9 nucleotides line up with TRBD1. The CDR3 length is 13 residues. Germline trimming cut 8 bases from V and 2 bases from J; bases unmatched to any gene: 3. Per germline, CDR1 LNHDA and CDR2 SQIVND (reference sequence). The CDR3 loop is CASYGTGNYGYTF. The CDR3 bases are TGTGCCAGTTATGGGACAGGGAACTATGGCTACACCTTC.

The chain uses TRBV6-5 and TRBJ1-1; 10 bases fit TRBD1. J lost 10 bases, V lost 5 bases, and 7 bases had no gene match. The CDR3 covers 13 residues. Germline V lookup: CDR1 MNHEY, CDR2 SVGAGI. The CDR3: CASSLGQGVGAFF. The CDR3, as DNA: TGTGCCAGCAGTCTCGGACAGGGGGTTGGAGCTTTCTTT.

This rearrangement joins TRBV2 to TRBJ1-5, with D unresolved. V shed 3 bases and J shed 1 base, with 10 bases lying between them. The CDR3 extends over 15 amino acids. Germline V gene data show CDR1 as SNHLY and CDR2 as FYNNEI. The CDR3 DNA follows: TGTGCCAGCAGTGAGATAGTGGACAGCAATCAGCCCCAGCATTTT. Translation gives CASSEIVDSNQPQHF.

The chain has TRBV13 and TRBJ2-5, with D unresolved. Trimming removed 6 bases at V and 7 bases at J, with 12 bases between. There are 12 residues in the CDR3. The germline V gene encodes CDR1 PRHDT and CDR2 FYEKMQ (reference sequence). The CDR3 protein is CASSGRLGTQYF. DNA for the CDR3: TGTGCCAGCAGTGGACGGTTGGGGACCCAGTACTTC.

This clone came up a few times. The CDR3 sequence is CASSISPQFEAFF. Here the CDR3 DNA reads TGTGCCAGTAGTATATCGCCGCAGTTTGAAGCTTTCTTT. V and J are TRBV19 and TRBJ1-1; D call uncertain. V was trimmed by 2 bases and J by 7 bases, leaving 11 bases between them. The CDR3 extends over 13 amino acids. Germline CDR1 LNHDA, CDR2 SQIVND (reference sequence).

Comment on this clone: This same CDR3 is encoded by further DNA sequences in the sample. The V gene is TRBV10-3, the J gene TRBJ1-4, with 9 bases identical to TRBD1. Germline V CDR1 and CDR2: ENHRY, SYGVKD. There are 15 residues in the CDR3. The V and J ends lost 10 bases and 8 bases, in that order; junction bases with no gene match: 14. The CDR3 coding sequence is TGTGCCACATCCCGTTCGGGACAGGGTAGGGAAAAACTGTTTTTT. Its translation is CATSRSGQGREKLFF.

The chain has TRBV6-5 and TRBJ2-7; maybe TRBD1 (7 bases). The CDR3 spans 15 residues. Germline CDR1 is MNHEY and CDR2 is SVGAGI. The germline V and J ends were trimmed by 2 bases and 3 bases, with 14 bases remaining between them. This CDR3 reads CASSYGAGGHYEQYF. The CDR3 bases are TGTGCCAGCAGTTACGGGGCAGGGGGGCACTACGAGCAGTACTTC.

This rearrangement joins TRBV6-1 to TRBJ1-2; tentatively, D is TRBD1 (5 bases). Trimming shortened V by 3 bases and J by 0 bases, and 11 bases separated the two germline ends. Germline assignment: CDR1 MNHNS and CDR2 SASEGT. The CDR3 covers 15 residues. The CDR3 DNA reads TGTGCCAGCAGTGAGGGGGGATCCCCTAACTATGGCTACACCTTC. Translating gives CASSEGGSPNYGYTF.

This chain's CDR3 is CASSSRAGGGTEAFF. In DNA, the CDR3 is TGTGCCAGCAGCTCCCGGGCAGGGGGGGGCACTGAAGCTTTCTTT. This chain joins TRBV7-2 and TRBJ1-1; 7 bases match TRBD1. The trim removed 4 bases at V and 4 bases at J, leaving 9 bases unmatched. The CDR3 covers 15 residues. CDR1 SGHTA and CDR2 FQGNSA come from the germline V gene.

This clone came up once. V and J are TRBV15 and TRBJ1-4; TRBD1 aligns across 7 bases. Germline lookup yields CDR1 LNHNV and CDR2 YYDKDF (reference sequence). Losses at the gene ends were 1 base for V and 3 bases for J; bases not matched to a gene: 5. This CDR3 comprises 16 residues. The CDR3 bases are TGTGCCACCAGCAGAGCTGACAGGGCCCCTAATGAAAAACTGTTTTTT. Its translation is CATSRADRAPNEKLFF.

The chain carries TRBV7-3 and TRBJ1-1; D perhaps matches TRBD1 (6 bases). Germline V CDR1 and CDR2: SGHTA, FQGTGA. V lost 4 bases, J lost 0 bases, and 6 bases lay in between. This CDR3 has 13 residues. The chain's CDR3 is CASSWDMNTEAFF. The CDR3 DNA follows: TGTGCCAGCAGCTGGGACATGAACACTGAAGCTTTCTTT.

This clone has a single count. The chain couples TRBV10-2 to TRBJ1-2; 7 bases fit TRBD1. The CDR3 runs 14 residues. V lost 6 bases and J lost 7; bases outside the gene matches: 11. CDR1 and CDR2 from the germline V gene are WSHSY and SAAADI. CDR3 sequence reads: CASSDRQGGSGYTF. The CDR3 nucleotides are TGCGCCAGCAGCGACCGACAGGGCGGTTCTGGCTACACCTTC.

Only one count was recorded for this clone. This chain joins TRBV10-2 and TRBJ1-5; D uncertain. Per the germline V gene, CDR1 is WSHSY and CDR2 is SAAADI. The V end lost 7 bases, the J end lost 3 bases, and 10 bases lay between the germline ends. The CDR3 length is 13 residues. The CDR3 here is CASKGFPNQPQHF. CDR3 bases: TGCGCCAGCAAGGGTTTCCCCAATCAGCCCCAGCATTTT.

The chain couples TRBV5-1 to TRBJ1-4; tentative D call: TRBD1 (5 bases). CDR1 and CDR2 from the germline V gene are SGHRS and YFSETQ. Trimming took off 4 bases at V and 0 bases at J, with 10 bases between the two ends. The CDR3 runs 15 residues. The CDR3 protein is CASSPGRATNEKLFF. CDR3 nucleotide sequence: TGCGCCAGCAGCCCGGGACGGGCAACTAATGAAAAACTGTTTTTT.

This clone was found a few times. In DNA form, the CDR3 reads TGTGCCAGCAGCTTTTCTCAGGGAAACACCATATATTTT. Its protein product is CASSFSQGNTIYF. This chain joins TRBV11-2 and TRBJ1-3; D is undetermined. The CDR3 is made up of 13 amino acids. V was trimmed by 3 bases and J by 4 bases, leaving 7 bases between them. Per germline, CDR1 SGHAT and CDR2 FQNNGV.

The chain is built from TRBV6-6 and TRBJ2-1; the match to TRBD2 covers 9 bases. V gave up 8 bases and J gave up 7 bases; unmatched junction bases: 9. Per the germline V gene, CDR1 is MNHNY and CDR2 is SVGAGI (reference sequence). The CDR3 extends over 14 amino acids. The chain's CDR3 is CASDTSGLRNEQFF. In nucleotides, the CDR3 is TGTGCCAGCGATACTAGCGGGCTACGTAATGAGCAGTTCTTC.

The chain joins TRBV2 to TRBJ1-5; a possible D gene is TRBD1 (6 bases). V was trimmed by 7 bases and J by 4 bases, leaving 14 bases between them. The CDR3 is 14 residues long. The germline V gene encodes CDR1 SNHLY and CDR2 FYNNEI. The CDR3 DNA follows: TGTGCCAGCACCATAGGGGGGGGGAATCAGCCCCAGCATTTT. It encodes CASTIGGGNQPQHF.

The table lists this clone with a count of one. This chain uses TRBV7-6 with TRBJ1-1, with D perhaps matching TRBD1 (5 bases). The CDR3 runs 15 residues. CDR1 SGHVS and CDR2 FNYEAQ come from the germline V gene. V was clipped by 4 bases and J by 3 bases, with 15 bases between them. CDR3 region: CASSSDRDGDTEAFF. The CDR3 DNA is TGTGCCAGCAGCTCCGACAGAGATGGGGACACTGAAGCTTTCTTT.